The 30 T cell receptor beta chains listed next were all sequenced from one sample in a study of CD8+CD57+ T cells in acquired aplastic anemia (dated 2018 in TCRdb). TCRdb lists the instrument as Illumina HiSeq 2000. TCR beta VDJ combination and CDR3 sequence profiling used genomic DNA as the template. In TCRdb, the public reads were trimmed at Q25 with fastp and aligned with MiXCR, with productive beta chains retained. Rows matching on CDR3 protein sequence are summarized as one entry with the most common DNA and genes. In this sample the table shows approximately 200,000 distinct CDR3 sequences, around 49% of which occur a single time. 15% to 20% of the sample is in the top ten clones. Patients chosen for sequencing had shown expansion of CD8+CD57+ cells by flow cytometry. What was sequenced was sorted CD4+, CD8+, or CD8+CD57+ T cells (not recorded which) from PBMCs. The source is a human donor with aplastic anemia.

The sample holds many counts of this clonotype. In nucleotides, the CDR3 is TGTGCCAGCAGCTTTTCCAGCTTGAACACCGGGGAGCTGTTTTTT. It specifies CASSFSSLNTGELFF. The chain has TRBV11-3 and TRBJ2-2; D not certain. CDR3 length: 15 residues. The V end lost 3 bases, the J end lost 1 base, and 9 bases lay between the germline ends. The germline CDR1 and CDR2 sequences are SGHNT and YENEEA.

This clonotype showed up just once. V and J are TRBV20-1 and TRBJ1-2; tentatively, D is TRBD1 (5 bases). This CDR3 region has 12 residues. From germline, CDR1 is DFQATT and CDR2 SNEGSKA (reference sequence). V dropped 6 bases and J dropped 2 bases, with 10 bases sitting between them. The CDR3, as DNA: TGCAGTGCCCGGGACGGGAACTATGGCTACACCTTC. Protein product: CSARDGNYGYTF.

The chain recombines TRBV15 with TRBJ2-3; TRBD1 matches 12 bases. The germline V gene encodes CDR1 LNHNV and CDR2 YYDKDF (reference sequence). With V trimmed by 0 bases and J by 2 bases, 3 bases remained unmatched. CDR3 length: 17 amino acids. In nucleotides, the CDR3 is TGTGCCACCAGCAGAGATTTGGGACAGGGGGCCACAGATACGCAGTATTTT. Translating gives CATSRDLGQGATDTQYF.

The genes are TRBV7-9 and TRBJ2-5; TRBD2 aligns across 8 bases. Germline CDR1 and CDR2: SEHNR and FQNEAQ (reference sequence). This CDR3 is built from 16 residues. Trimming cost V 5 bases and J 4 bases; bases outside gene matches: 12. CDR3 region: CASSQPGLGSGETQYF. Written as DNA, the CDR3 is TGTGCCAGCAGCCAACCGGGACTAGGGAGCGGAGAGACCCAGTACTTC.

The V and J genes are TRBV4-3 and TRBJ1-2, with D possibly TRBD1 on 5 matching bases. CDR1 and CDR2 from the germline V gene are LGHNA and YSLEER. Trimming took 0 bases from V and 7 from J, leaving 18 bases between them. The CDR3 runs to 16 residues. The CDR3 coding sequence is TGCGCCAGCAGCCAAGAGGTGGCAGGCCCTGGGGCTGGCTACACCTTC. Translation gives CASSQEVAGPGAGYTF.

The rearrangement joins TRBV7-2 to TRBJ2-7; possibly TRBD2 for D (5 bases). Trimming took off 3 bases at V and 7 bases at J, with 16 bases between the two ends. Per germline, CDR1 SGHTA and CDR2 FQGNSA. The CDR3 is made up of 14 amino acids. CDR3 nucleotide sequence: TGTGCCAGCAGCTTGGGATCCCCCTCGGGGGAGCAGTACTTC. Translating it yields CASSLGSPSGEQYF.

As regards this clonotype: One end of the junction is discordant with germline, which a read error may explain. CDR3 in amino acids: CACRQGANTEAFF. The DNA of the CDR3 is TGTGCCTGCAGGCAGGGTGCGAACACTGAAGCTTTCTTT. This sequence joins TRBV4-2 and TRBJ1-1; D possibly corresponds to TRBD1 (5 bases). Germline lookup yields CDR1 LGHNA and CDR2 YNFKEQ. The CDR3 spans 13 residues.

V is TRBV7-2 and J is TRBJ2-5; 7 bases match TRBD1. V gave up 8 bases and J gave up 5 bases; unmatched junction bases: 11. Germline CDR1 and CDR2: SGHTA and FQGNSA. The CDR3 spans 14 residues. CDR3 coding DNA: TGTGCCAGCTCCGGGACAGCGAGACAGGAGACCCAGTACTTC. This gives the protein CASSGTARQETQYF. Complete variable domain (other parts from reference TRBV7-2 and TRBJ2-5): GAGVSQSPSNKVTEKGKDVELRCDPISGHTALYWYRQSLGQGLEFLIYFQGNSAPDKSGLPSDRFSAERTGGSVSTLTIQRTQQEDSAVYLCASSGTARQETQYFGPGTRLLVL.

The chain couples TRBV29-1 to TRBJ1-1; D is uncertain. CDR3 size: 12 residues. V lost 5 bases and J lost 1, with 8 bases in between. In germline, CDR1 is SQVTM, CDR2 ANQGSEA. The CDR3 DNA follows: TGCAGCGTTTACCCGACGAACACTGAAGCTTTCTTT. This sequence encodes CSVYPTNTEAFF.

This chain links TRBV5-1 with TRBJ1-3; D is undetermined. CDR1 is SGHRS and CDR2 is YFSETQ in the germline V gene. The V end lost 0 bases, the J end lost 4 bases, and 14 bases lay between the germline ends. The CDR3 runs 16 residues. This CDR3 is CASSLAALPGGNTIYF. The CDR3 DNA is TGCGCCAGCAGCTTGGCTGCGCTTCCCGGGGGAAACACCATATATTTT.

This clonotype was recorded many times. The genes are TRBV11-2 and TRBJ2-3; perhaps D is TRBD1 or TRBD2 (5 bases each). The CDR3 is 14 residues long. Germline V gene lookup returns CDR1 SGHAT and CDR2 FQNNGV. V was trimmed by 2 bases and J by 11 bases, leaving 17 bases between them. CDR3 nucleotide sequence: TGTGCCAGCAGCTTAATGCCGGACACGGCGGGGCAGTATTTT. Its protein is CASSLMPDTAGQYF.

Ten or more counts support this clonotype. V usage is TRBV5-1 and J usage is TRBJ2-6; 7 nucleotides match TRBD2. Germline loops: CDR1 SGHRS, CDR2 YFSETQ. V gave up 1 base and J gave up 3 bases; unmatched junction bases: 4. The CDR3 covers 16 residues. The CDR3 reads CASSLFAGDGANVLTF. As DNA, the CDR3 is TGCGCCAGCAGCTTGTTCGCGGGGGATGGGGCCAACGTCCTGACTTTC.

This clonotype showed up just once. The CDR3 sequence: CSVVSGNEKLFF. The CDR3 DNA follows: TGCAGCGTGGTATCCGGGAACGAAAAACTGTTTTTT. The chain has TRBV29-1 and TRBJ1-4; D is unclear. In germline, CDR1 is SQVTM, CDR2 ANQGSEA. Between the trimmed V and J ends, which lost 6 bases and 8 bases, there was a span of 13 bases. The CDR3 has 12 amino acids. The whole variable domain, remainder taken from reference TRBV29-1 and TRBJ1-4, is SAVISQKPSRDICQRGTSLTIQCQVDSQVTMMFWYRQQPGQSLTLIATANQGSEATYESGFVIDKFPISRPNLTFSTLTVSNMSPEDSSIYLCSVVSGNEKLFFGSGTQLSVL.

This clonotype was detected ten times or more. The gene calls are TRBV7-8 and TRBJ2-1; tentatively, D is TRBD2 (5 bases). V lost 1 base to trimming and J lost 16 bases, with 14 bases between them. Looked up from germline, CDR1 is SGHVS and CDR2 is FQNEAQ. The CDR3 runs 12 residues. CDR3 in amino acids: CASSLGERFLFF. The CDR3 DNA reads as TGTGCCAGCAGCTTAGGAGAGCGGTTTCTCTTCTTC. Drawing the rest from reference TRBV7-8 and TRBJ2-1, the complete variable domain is GAGVSQSPRYKVAKRGQDVALRCDPISGHVSLFWYQQALGQGPEFLTYFQNEAQLDKSGLPSDRFFAERPEGSVSTLKIQRTQQEDSAVYLCASSLGERFLFFGPGTRLTVL.

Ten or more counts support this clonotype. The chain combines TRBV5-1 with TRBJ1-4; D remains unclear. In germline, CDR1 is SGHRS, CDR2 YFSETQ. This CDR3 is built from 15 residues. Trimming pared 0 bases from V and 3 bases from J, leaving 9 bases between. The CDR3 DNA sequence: TGCGCCAGCAGCTTGGAGTCCCCATCTAATGAAAAACTGTTTTTT. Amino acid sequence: CASSLESPSNEKLFF.

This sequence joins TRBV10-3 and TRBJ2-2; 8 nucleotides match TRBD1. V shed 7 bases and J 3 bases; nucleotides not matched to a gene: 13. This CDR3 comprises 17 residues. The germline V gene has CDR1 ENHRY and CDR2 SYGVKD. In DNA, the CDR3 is TGTGCCATCAATAGGCACAGGGGGATCGGCGACACCGGGGAGCTGTTTTTT. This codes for CAINRHRGIGDTGELFF.

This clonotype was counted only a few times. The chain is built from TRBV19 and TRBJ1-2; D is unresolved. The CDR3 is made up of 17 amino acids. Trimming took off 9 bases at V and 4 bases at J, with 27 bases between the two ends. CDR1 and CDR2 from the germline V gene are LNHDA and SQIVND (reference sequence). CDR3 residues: CARTRFGLSNSGYGYTF. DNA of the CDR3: TGTGCCAGGACGAGGTTTGGGCTTTCCAATAGCGGCTATGGCTACACCTTC.

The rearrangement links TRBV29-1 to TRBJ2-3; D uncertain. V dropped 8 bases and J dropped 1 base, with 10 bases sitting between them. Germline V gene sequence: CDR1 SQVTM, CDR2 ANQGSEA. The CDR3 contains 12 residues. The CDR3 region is CSTDGGTDTQYF. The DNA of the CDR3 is TGCAGCACCGACGGCGGCACAGATACGCAGTATTTT.

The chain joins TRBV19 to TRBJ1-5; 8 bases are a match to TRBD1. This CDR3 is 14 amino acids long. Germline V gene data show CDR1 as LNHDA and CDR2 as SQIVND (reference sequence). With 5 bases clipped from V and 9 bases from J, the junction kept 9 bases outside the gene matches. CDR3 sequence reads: CASSQQGGDGPQHF. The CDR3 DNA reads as TGTGCCAGTAGTCAACAGGGGGGGGATGGGCCCCAGCATTTT.

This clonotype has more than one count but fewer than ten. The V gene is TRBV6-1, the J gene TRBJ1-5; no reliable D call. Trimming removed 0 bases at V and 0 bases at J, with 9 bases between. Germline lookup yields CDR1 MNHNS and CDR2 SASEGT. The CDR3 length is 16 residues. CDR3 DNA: TGTGCCAGCAGTGAAGCATCAGGCTATAGCAATCAGCCCCAGCATTTT. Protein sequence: CASSEASGYSNQPQHF.

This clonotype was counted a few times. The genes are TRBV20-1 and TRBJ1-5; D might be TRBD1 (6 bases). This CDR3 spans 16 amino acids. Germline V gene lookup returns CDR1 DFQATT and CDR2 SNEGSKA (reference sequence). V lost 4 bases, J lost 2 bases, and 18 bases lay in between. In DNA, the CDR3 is TGCAGTGCTAAGGGAGGGGGGGGGGGGGGCAATCAGCCCCAGCATTTT. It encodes CSAKGGGGGGNQPQHF.

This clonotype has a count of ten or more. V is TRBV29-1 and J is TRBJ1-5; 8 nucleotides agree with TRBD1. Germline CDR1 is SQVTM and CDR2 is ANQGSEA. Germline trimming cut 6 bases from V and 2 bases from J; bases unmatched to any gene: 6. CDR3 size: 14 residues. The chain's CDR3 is CSVATGGGNQPQHF. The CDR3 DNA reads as TGCAGCGTCGCAACAGGGGGGGGCAATCAGCCCCAGCATTTT.

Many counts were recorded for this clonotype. CDR3 amino acids: CASSEAGFNEKLFF. Here the CDR3 DNA reads TGTGCCAGCAGTGAAGCGGGATTTAATGAAAAACTGTTTTTT. The chain carries TRBV2 and TRBJ1-4, with D hard to call. This CDR3 is 14 amino acids long. Germline lookup yields CDR1 SNHLY and CDR2 FYNNEI. V shed 0 bases and J shed 4 bases, with 6 bases lying between them. Supplemented by reference TRBV2 and TRBJ1-4, the full variable domain reads EPEVTQTPSHQVTQMGQEVILRCVPISNHLYFYWYRQILGQKVEFLVSFYNNEISEKSEIFDDQFSVERPDGSNFTLKIRSTKLEDSAMYFCASSEAGFNEKLFFGSGTQLSVL.

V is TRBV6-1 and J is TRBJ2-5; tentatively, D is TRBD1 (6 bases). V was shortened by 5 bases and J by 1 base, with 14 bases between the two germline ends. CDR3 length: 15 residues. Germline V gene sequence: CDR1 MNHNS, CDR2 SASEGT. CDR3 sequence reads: CASSRSTGFQETQYF. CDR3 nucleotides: TGTGCCAGCAGTAGATCAACAGGGTTCCAAGAGACCCAGTACTTC.

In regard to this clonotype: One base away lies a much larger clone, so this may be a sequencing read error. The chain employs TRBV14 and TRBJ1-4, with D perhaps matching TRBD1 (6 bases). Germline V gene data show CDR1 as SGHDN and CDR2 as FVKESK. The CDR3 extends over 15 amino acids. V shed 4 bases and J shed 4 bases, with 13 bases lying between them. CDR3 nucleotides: TGTGCCAGCAGCCTGAGACAACAGGGTAATGAAAAACTGTTTTTT. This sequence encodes CASSLRQQGNEKLFF.

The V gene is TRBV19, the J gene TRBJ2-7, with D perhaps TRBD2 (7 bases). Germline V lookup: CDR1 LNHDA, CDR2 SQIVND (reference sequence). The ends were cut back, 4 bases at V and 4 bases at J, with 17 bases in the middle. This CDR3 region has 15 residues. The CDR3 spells CASSNPGGEVYEQYF. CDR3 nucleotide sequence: TGTGCCAGTAGTAATCCGGGGGGCGAGGTGTACGAGCAGTACTTC.

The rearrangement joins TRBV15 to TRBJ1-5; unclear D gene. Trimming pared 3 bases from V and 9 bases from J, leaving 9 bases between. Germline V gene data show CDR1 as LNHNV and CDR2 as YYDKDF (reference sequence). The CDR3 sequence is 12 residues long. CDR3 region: CATSSPHAPQHF. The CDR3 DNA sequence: TGTGCCACCAGCAGCCCCCATGCGCCCCAGCATTTT.

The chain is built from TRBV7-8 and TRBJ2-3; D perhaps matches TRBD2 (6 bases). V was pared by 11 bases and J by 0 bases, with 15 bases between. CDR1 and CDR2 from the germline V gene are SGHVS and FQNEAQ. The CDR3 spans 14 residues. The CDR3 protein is CACGVSGSTDTQYF. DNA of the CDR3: TGTGCCTGCGGGGTGAGCGGGAGCACAGATACGCAGTATTTT.

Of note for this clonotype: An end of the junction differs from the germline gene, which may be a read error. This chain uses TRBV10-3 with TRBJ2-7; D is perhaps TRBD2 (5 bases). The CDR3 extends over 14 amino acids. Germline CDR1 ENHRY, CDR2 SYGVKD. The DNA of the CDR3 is TGTGCCAGCAGTGAGAATTATCCCTTTGGGAGGCAGTACTTC. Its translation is CASSENYPFGRQYF.

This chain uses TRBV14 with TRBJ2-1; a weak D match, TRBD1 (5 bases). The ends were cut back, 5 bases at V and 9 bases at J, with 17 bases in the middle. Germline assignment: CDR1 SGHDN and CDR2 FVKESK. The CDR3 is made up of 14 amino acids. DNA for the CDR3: TGTGCCAGCAGCTCTCGGGCAGGGATCAGTGAGCAGTTCTTC. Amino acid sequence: CASSSRAGISEQFF.